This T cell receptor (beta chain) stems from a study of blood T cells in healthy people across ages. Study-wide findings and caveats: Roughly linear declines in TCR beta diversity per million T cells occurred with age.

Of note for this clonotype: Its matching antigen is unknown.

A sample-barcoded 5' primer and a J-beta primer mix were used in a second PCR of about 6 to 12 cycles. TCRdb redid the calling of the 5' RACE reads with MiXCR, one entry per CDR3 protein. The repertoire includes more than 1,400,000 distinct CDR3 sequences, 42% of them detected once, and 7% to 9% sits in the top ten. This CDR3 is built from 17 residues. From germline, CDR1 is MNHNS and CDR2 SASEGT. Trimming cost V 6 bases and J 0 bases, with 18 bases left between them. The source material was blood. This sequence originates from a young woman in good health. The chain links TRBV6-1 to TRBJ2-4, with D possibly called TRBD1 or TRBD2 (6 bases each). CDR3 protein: CASSPRAGGVAKNIQYF. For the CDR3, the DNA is TGTGCCAGCAGCCCCCGGGCCGGGGGCGTAGCCAAAAACATTCAGTACTTC.